This T cell receptor (beta chain) is from a study of neoadjuvant anti-PD-1 for oral cavity cancer. Study-level background: Patients mostly received three to four biweekly nivolumab doses at 3 mg/kg before surgery. Patients without progression received a fourth nivolumab dose around day 43, then surgical resection on days 50-56.

Looked up from germline, CDR1 is SNHLY and CDR2 is FYNNEI. The CDR3 is made up of 16 amino acids. The V and J ends lost 7 bases and 5 bases, in that order; junction bases with no gene match: 9. About this clone itself: The antigen remains unidentified.

Sequencing was performed with immunoSEQ multiplex PCR; in TCRdb, only in-frame clones are kept and a portion is missing. Here the sample spans about 68,000 clones, roughly 81% being singletons. Notes on the study in general: Higher pretreatment blood Treg/Th17 ratios correlated with higher pretreatment blood and lower post-treatment tumor TCRbeta clonality.

Time point meaning: after neoadjuvant nivolumab, at surgical resection. The clonotype was recovered from a person between 35 and 79 years old with oral cavity squamous cell carcinoma. This specimen consisted of PBMCs, obtained after nivolumab (anti-PD-1) treatment. This chain links TRBV2 with TRBJ2-5; 14 bases map to TRBD2. Written as DNA, the CDR3 is TGTGCCAGCACCAGACTAGCGGGAGGGCCCGTGGAGACCCAGTACTTC. It codes for CASTRLAGGPVETQYF.